This TCR beta chain derives from a study of shared clonotypes between healthy human individuals. Study-wide context: Researchers drew samples from a couple of women and three men aged 18 to 49.

Terminally differentiated effector memory CD45RA+ cells were excluded by CCR7 positive selection of CD45RO-negative cells. Libraries were prepared by immunoSEQ multiplex PCR; TCRdb keeps only in-frame clonotypes and omits some of them. Found here are around 2,000,000 clones, over 85% of them singletons; the top ten hold around 1%. With regard to this clone: The antigen remains unidentified.

Broader study findings: Among donors, the sharing of clonotypes was expected to be influenced by sequencing depth. Non-shared clonotypes had lower generation probabilities than clonotypes shared by all four sorted-subset donors. The authors sampled blood alone, and tissue repertoires likely differ.

The sequence derives from a man aged 18 to 30 in good health. Sequenced material: naive CD8+ T cells sorted from blood.

The chain's CDR3 is CASSLLPGTGGGQPQHF. The CDR3 bases are TGTGCCAGCAGTCTACTACCGGGGACAGGGGGAGGACAGCCCCAGCATTTT. The genes are TRBV27 and TRBJ1-5; TRBD1 matches at 11 bases. The CDR3 is 17 residues long. CDR1 is MNHEY, CDR2 SMNVEV, per germline (reference sequence). The ends lost 5 bases at V and 7 bases at J; junction bases unmatched: 13.